The sequence of this T cell receptor beta chain was determined in a study of shared clonotypes between healthy human individuals. Within Nashville, Tennessee resided all donors, each a Caucasian adult. The CDR3 consists of 14 residues. V lost 6 bases to trimming and J lost 3 bases; unmatched junction nucleotides: 8. Germline CDR1 MDHEN, CDR2 SYDVKM. Researchers ran the assay at a deep level. TCRdb's copy holds only in-frame clones and misses some; the assay was immunoSEQ multiplex PCR. The profile covers approximately 2.5 million clones, with approximately 90% appearing a single time and around 0.14% taken by the ten largest.

The clonotype originates from a young man in good health. The sequenced sample consisted of naive CD4+ T cells sorted from blood. Subset specified: CD45RA+ positively selected. The V gene is TRBV28, the J gene TRBJ2-7; TRBD1 aligns across 7 bases. DNA for the CDR3: TGTGCCAGCAGGTCCGGGACAGTTAACTACGAGCAGTACTTC. Residues: CASRSGTVNYEQYF.